The 19 T cell receptor beta chains below were found in one sample sequenced in a study of cytomegalovirus exposure and HLA in healthy donors. The PCR employed 60 Vbeta primers together with 13 Jbeta primers. Here immunoSEQ multiplex PCR was the method, and the copy in TCRdb shows in-frame clones only, minus some. The profile covers about 130,000 clones, with around 77% appearing a single time and 5% to 6% taken by the ten largest. Material for sequencing was PBMCs. These receptors were obtained from a man aged 25-40 years in good health and CMV-seronegative.

This chain joins TRBV25-1 and TRBJ2-2, with a weak D call TRBD2 (7 bases). The germline gives CDR1 MGHDK, CDR2 SYGVNS. CDR3 length equals 13 residues. Deletions cut 8 bases from V and 2 bases from J, with 9 bases between. The CDR3 region is CASAGANTGELFF. In nucleotides, the CDR3 is TGTGCCAGCGCGGGGGCAAACACCGGGGAGCTGTTTTTT.

V is TRBV15 and J is TRBJ2-7; D is undetermined. Trimming stripped 5 bases from V and 2 bases from J, with 7 bases between. CDR1 and CDR2 (germline): LNHNV, YYDKDF (reference sequence). The CDR3 length is 12 residues. As DNA, the CDR3 is TGTGCCACCAGCGACAAGCCCTACGAGCAGTACTTC. Amino acids: CATSDKPYEQYF.

The rearrangement links TRBV29-1 to TRBJ2-7, with D maybe TRBD1 (5 bases). Trimming shortened V by 4 bases and J by 2 bases, and 12 bases separated the two germline ends. Germline values: CDR1 SQVTM, CDR2 ANQGSEA. This CDR3 spans 13 amino acids. CDR3 region: CSVVTGQTYEQYF. The CDR3 coding sequence is TGCAGCGTTGTTACAGGTCAAACCTACGAGCAGTACTTC.

The chain is built from TRBV21-1 and TRBJ2-5; the tabulated D call, TRBD1, remains unverified against the DNA. TRBV21-1 is shown as a pseudogene. The CDR3 extends over 10 amino acids. CDR3 loop: CTGQGETQYF. CDR3 nucleotides: TGTACTGGACAGGGCGAGACCCAGTACTTC.

This clone was counted a single time. V and J are TRBV4-2 and TRBJ1-2, with a possible D match to TRBD1 (5 bases). Germline CDR1 reads LGHNA; CDR2 reads YNFKEQ. V lost 1 base, J lost 6 bases, and 12 bases lay in between. This CDR3 region has 14 residues. CDR3 coding DNA: TGTGCCAGCAGCCAAGGAGACCGGGGGGATGGCTACACCTTC. This encodes CASSQGDRGDGYTF.

This clone has only a few counts. The chain links TRBV10-3 to TRBJ1-1; D call uncertain. Germline CDR1 ENHRY, CDR2 SYGVKD. The CDR3 has 11 residues. Between the trimmed V and J ends, which lost 10 bases and 7 bases, there was a span of 13 bases. CDR3 residues: CATLGANEAFF. CDR3 bases: TGTGCCACCCTGGGCGCGAATGAAGCTTTCTTT.

The rearrangement uses TRBV6-1 and TRBJ2-2; unclear D gene. The V end was cut by 4 bases, the J end by 8 bases, with 5 bases between. Germline V gene sequence: CDR1 MNHNS, CDR2 SASEGT. There are 11 residues in the CDR3. Written as DNA, the CDR3 is TGTGCCAGCAGTGTTTCGGGGGAGCTGTTTTTT. This codes for CASSVSGELFF.

The V call is TRBV5-1, the J call TRBJ1-1, with 8 nucleotides matching TRBD1. CDR3 length equals 12 residues. Germline V gives CDR1 SGHRS, CDR2 YFSETQ. Germline trimming cut 7 bases from V and 10 bases from J; bases unmatched to any gene: 9. CDR3 bases: TGCGCCAGCGGTACTCCAGGGGGCATAGCTTTCTTT. It yields the protein CASGTPGGIAFF.

The chain employs TRBV4-3 and TRBJ1-4, with 7 bases matching TRBD1. The CDR3 runs to 16 residues. Germline V lookup: CDR1 LGHNA, CDR2 YSLEER. V gave up 1 base and J gave up 7 bases; unmatched junction bases: 9. The CDR3 coding sequence is TGCGCCAGCAGCCAAGTCGGACAGGCCACTTCTGAAAAACTGTTTTTT. Protein sequence: CASSQVGQATSEKLFF.

The chain uses TRBV5-1 and TRBJ2-7; 15 positions match TRBD2. CDR1 SGHRS and CDR2 YFSETQ come from the germline V gene. V lost 4 bases to trimming and J lost 6 bases; unmatched junction nucleotides: 8. CDR3 length: 16 amino acids. The CDR3 nucleotides are TGCGCCAGCAGCGTTGGACTAGCGGGGGGGCGCGTCGAGCAGTACTTC. Protein product: CASSVGLAGGRVEQYF.

This sequence joins TRBV29-1 and TRBJ2-7; 9 nucleotides align to TRBD2. CDR1 and CDR2 (germline): SQVTM, ANQGSEA. V shed 4 bases, J shed 6 bases, and the junction held 13 bases outside the gene matches. The CDR3 spans 15 residues. The CDR3 bases are TGCAGCGTTGTCTGGCGGGAGGGCCGGGCAGGCGAGCAGTACTTC. This translates into CSVVWREGRAGEQYF.

The chain has TRBV29-1 and TRBJ1-1; 8 bases map to TRBD1. In germline, CDR1 is SQVTM, CDR2 ANQGSEA. Trimming took 6 bases from V and 5 from J; bases not matched to a gene: 14. The CDR3 sequence is 15 residues long. The DNA for the CDR3 is TGCAGCGTCAGGGCAGGGGGCGTCACGAGAACTGAAGCTTTCTTT. It is translated as CSVRAGGVTRTEAFF.

The rearrangement joins TRBV2 to TRBJ2-7; the D gene is possibly TRBD1 (6 bases). V lost 8 bases and J lost 3, with 11 bases in between. Germline V gives CDR1 SNHLY, CDR2 FYNNEI. The CDR3 sequence is 12 residues long. The DNA for the CDR3 is TGTGCCAGCGGGGGACACGGCTACGAGCAGTACTTC. Protein product: CASGGHGYEQYF.

The chain joins TRBV7-8 to TRBJ1-4; D not certain. The CDR3 length is 14 residues. V was clipped by 5 bases and J by 6 bases, with 13 bases between them. Germline CDR1 SGHVS, CDR2 FQNEAQ. CDR3 coding DNA: TGTGCCAGCAGCCTTTTAGTGAGGGATGAAAAACTGTTTTTT. Translating it yields CASSLLVRDEKLFF. The full variable domain, completed using reference TRBV7-8 and TRBJ1-4, is GAGVSQSPRYKVAKRGQDVALRCDPISGHVSLFWYQQALGQGPEFLTYFQNEAQLDKSGLPSDRFFAERPEGSVSTLKIQRTQQEDSAVYLCASSLLVRDEKLFFGSGTQLSVL.

The CDR3 sequence is CSVKSDQYNEQFF. DNA of the CDR3: TGCAGCGTTAAAAGCGACCAATACAATGAGCAGTTCTTC. The chain carries TRBV29-1 and TRBJ2-1; no firm D call. Germline V lookup: CDR1 SQVTM, CDR2 ANQGSEA. Trimming left V 5 bases short and J 4 bases short, with 12 bases between. This CDR3 spans 13 amino acids.

The chain links TRBV18 to TRBJ1-1; TRBD1 might be the D (6 bases). Trimming took 3 bases from V and 8 from J, leaving 16 bases between them. This CDR3 has 14 amino acids. Germline V gene lookup returns CDR1 KGHSH and CDR2 LQKENI. The DNA for the CDR3 is TGTGCCAGCTCACCCCGGGACAATTTCAGGGAAGCTTTCTTT. This translates into CASSPRDNFREAFF.

The chain is built from TRBV4-1 and TRBJ2-7; 11 bases match TRBD2. V lost 1 base and J lost 7; bases outside the gene matches: 6. Germline loops: CDR1 MGHRA, CDR2 YSYEKL. The length of the CDR3 is 15 residues. CDR3 in amino acids: CASSQGASGRWEQYF. The DNA of the CDR3 is TGCGCCAGCAGCCAAGGGGCTAGCGGGAGGTGGGAGCAGTACTTC.

This clone was picked up a small number of times. The rearrangement uses TRBV4-2 and TRBJ2-3, with TRBD2 identical over 10 bases. CDR1 and CDR2 (germline): LGHNA, YNFKEQ. The CDR3 sequence is 17 residues long. Germline trimming cut 4 bases from V and 0 bases from J; bases unmatched to any gene: 7. The CDR3 region has the DNA TGTGCCAGCAGCCCCCTTGGGACTAGCGAGAGCACAGATACGCAGTATTTT. Amino acids: CASSPLGTSESTDTQYF.

Written as DNA, the CDR3 is TGTGCCAGCAGCTTAGCGCGGAATAGCAATCAGCCCCAGCATTTT. Its translation: CASSLARNSNQPQHF. The chain joins TRBV7-8 to TRBJ1-5; D is unresolved. The CDR3 has 15 residues. Germline CDR1 reads SGHVS; CDR2 reads FQNEAQ. Trimming pared 0 bases from V and 0 bases from J, leaving 6 bases between.